A single sample gave rise to the 14 T cell receptor beta chains below, sequenced in a study of control samples from healthy donors and cancer patients (dated by TCRdb to the early 2020s). Preparation of the library involved the immunoSEQ multiplex PCR assay. In its TCRdb copy, this immuneACCESS table keeps in-frame sequences only and misses some clones. Where compared with another copy, unresolved V genes explain less than half of these, and the others have no known cause. Within this sample are 150,000 to 200,000 clones, with 85% to 95% of them counted one time only. Clones ranked in the top ten supply more than 1.4% of the sample. The sample was blood. The receptor set was obtained from a man aged 18 to 30 in good health.

V usage is TRBV12-3 or TRBV12-4 and J usage is TRBJ1-5, with 9 bases matching TRBD1. Unmatched junction bases numbered 4, after V lost 6 bases and J lost 7 bases. There are 13 residues in the CDR3. CDR3 region: CASSWDRDQPQHF. The CDR3, as DNA: TGTGCCAGCAGCTGGGACAGGGACCAGCCCCAGCATTTT.

This clone has a single count. This chain uses TRBV20-1 with TRBJ1-4, with unresolved D. Per germline, CDR1 DFQATT and CDR2 SNEGSKA (reference sequence). Deletions cut 3 bases from V and 0 bases from J, with 8 bases between. The CDR3 is 14 residues long. DNA of the CDR3: TGCAGTGCTAGTTCCAAGGCAACTAATGAAAAACTGTTTTTT. Amino acids: CSASSKATNEKLFF.

This clone was counted a few times. V usage is TRBV14 and J usage is TRBJ2-5; 7 nucleotides agree with TRBD2. Germline V gives CDR1 SGHDN, CDR2 FVKESK. The CDR3 has 18 amino acids. V lost 4 bases, J lost 3 bases, and 17 bases stayed unmatched. The CDR3 loop is CASSPRNSWASGKETQYF. The CDR3 nucleotides read TGTGCCAGCAGCCCTCGAAACTCTTGGGCTAGCGGAAAAGAGACCCAGTACTTC.

This clone was observed a few times. A junction boundary mismatches the germline segment, possibly from a read error. J is TRBJ1-5 and V is TRBV11-2; TRBD1 is a possible D gene (6 bases). This CDR3 spans 14 amino acids. Germline values: CDR1 SGHAT, CDR2 FQNNGV. The CDR3 spells CASSLGQGNQPQHF. CDR3 bases: TGTGCCAGCAGTTTAGGGCAGGGGAATCAGCCCCAGCATTTT.

The genes are TRBV7-8 and TRBJ2-6; D assignment may be TRBD1 or TRBD2 (5 bases each). The germline V and J ends were trimmed by 1 base and 1 base, with 14 bases remaining between them. The germline gives CDR1 SGHVS, CDR2 FQNEAQ. The CDR3 is 18 amino acids. DNA of the CDR3: TGTGCCAGCAGCTTAGTCACGGGACGGATGTCTGGGGCCAACGTCCTGACTTTC. Residues: CASSLVTGRMSGANVLTF.

This chain connects TRBV2 to TRBJ2-5; D is possibly TRBD1 (7 bases). CDR1 is SNHLY and CDR2 is FYNNEI in the germline V gene. The CDR3 consists of 14 residues. Deletions cut 2 bases from V and 4 bases from J, with 11 bases between. CDR3 DNA: TGTGCCAGCAGTGAAAGCAGGGGGGCAGAGACCCAGTACTTC. Its protein is CASSESRGAETQYF. The entire variable domain, with the rest obtained from reference TRBV2 and TRBJ2-5, is as follows: EPEVTQTPSHQVTQMGQEVILRCVPISNHLYFYWYRQILGQKVEFLVSFYNNEISEKSEIFDDQFSVERPDGSNFTLKIRSTKLEDSAMYFCASSESRGAETQYFGPGTRLLVL.

This chain links TRBV18 with TRBJ2-5, with D unresolved. CDR3 length: 14 residues. Germline CDR1 and CDR2: KGHSH and LQKENI. V was shortened by 2 bases and J by 3 bases, with 10 bases between the two germline ends. The CDR3: CASSPRADEETQYF. CDR3 nucleotides: TGTGCCAGCTCACCAAGGGCAGACGAAGAGACCCAGTACTTC.

The gene calls are TRBV30 and TRBJ2-7, with 8 bases identical to TRBD1. Unmatched junction bases numbered 7, after V lost 3 bases and J lost 3 bases. Germline V gives CDR1 GTSNPN, CDR2 SVGIG (reference sequence). This CDR3 comprises 14 residues. CDR3 nucleotides: TGTGCCTGGAGAGTTGACAGGGGTGGCTACGAGCAGTACTTC. This codes for CAWRVDRGGYEQYF.

The chain carries TRBV7-6 and TRBJ2-3; 15 nucleotides line up with TRBD2. Trimming at V came to 2 bases and at J to 5 bases, leaving 5 bases not matched to a gene. The CDR3 contains 17 residues. Germline V lookup: CDR1 SGHVS, CDR2 FNYEAQ. Here the CDR3 DNA reads TGTGCCAGCAGCTTATCCGGGACTAGCGGGGGGAGAGATACGCAGTATTTT. Protein sequence: CASSLSGTSGGRDTQYF.

The V gene is TRBV4-2, the J gene TRBJ2-2, with 11 bases identical to TRBD2. V trimming: 6 bases; J trimming: 4 bases; junction bases outside the gene matches: 10. Germline V lookup: CDR1 LGHNA, CDR2 YNFKEQ. The CDR3 consists of 17 residues. The CDR3 nucleotides are TGTGCCAGCAGTCTCATAGCGGGGGGGCCTAGCACCGGGGAGCTGTTTTTT. It yields the protein CASSLIAGGPSTGELFF.

The chain combines TRBV24-1 with TRBJ2-3, with D possibly being TRBD1 (7 bases). The CDR3 spans 16 residues. With 4 bases removed from V and 0 bases from J, the gap between germline ends came to 13 bases. Germline CDR1 is KGHDR and CDR2 is SFDVKD. The CDR3 DNA reads TGTGCCACCAGTGACCTGGGGGGACAGAGCACAGATACGCAGTATTTT. This sequence encodes CATSDLGGQSTDTQYF.

This chain links TRBV12-3 or TRBV12-4 with TRBJ1-3; D is undetermined. V gave up 3 bases and J gave up 3 bases, with 3 bases separating them. CDR3 length: 12 amino acids. This CDR3 reads CASSLSGNTIYF. In DNA form, the CDR3 reads TGTGCCAGCAGTTTGAGTGGAAACACCATATATTTT.

CDR3: CASNRDGASEQYF. CDR3 bases: TGTGCCAGCAACCGGGACGGTGCTTCCGAGCAGTACTTC. The chain recombines TRBV28 with TRBJ2-7; D may match TRBD1 or TRBD2 (5 bases each). The CDR3 runs 13 residues. Germline assignment: CDR1 MDHEN and CDR2 SYDVKM. V was pared by 7 bases and J by 6 bases, with 16 bases between.

The chain carries TRBV2 and TRBJ1-5; D is perhaps TRBD1 (5 bases). CDR1 is SNHLY and CDR2 is FYNNEI in the germline V gene. V lost 6 bases and J lost 0, with 9 bases in between. This CDR3 is built from 14 residues. The CDR3 DNA sequence: TGTGCCAGCAGAGCGACAGATAGCAATCAGCCCCAGCATTTT. This codes for CASRATDSNQPQHF.